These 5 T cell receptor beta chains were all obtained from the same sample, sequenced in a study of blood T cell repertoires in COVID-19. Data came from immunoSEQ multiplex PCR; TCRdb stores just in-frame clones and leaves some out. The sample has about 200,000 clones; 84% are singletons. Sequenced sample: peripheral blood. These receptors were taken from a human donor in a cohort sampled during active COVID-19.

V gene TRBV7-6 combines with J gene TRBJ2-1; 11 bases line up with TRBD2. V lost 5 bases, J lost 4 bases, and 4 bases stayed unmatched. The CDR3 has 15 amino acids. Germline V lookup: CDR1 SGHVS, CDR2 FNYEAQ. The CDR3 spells CASSGLAGTYNEQFF. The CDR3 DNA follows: TGTGCCAGCAGCGGACTAGCGGGTACATACAATGAGCAGTTCTTC.

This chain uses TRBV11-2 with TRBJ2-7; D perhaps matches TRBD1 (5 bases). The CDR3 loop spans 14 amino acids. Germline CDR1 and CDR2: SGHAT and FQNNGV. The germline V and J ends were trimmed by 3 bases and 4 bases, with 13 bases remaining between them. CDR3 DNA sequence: TGTGCCAGCAGCTTTGACAGAAACTTATACGAGCAGTACTTC. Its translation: CASSFDRNLYEQYF.

CDR3 coding DNA: TGTGCCAGCAGCAATGGAAGGACAGGGAGGGATGGCAAAAACATTCAGTACTTC. Encoded protein: CASSNGRTGRDGKNIQYF. The chain combines TRBV21-1 with TRBJ2-4; the D call in the table, TRBD1, was not verified against the DNA. TRBV21-1 is classified as a pseudogene. The CDR3 runs 18 residues.

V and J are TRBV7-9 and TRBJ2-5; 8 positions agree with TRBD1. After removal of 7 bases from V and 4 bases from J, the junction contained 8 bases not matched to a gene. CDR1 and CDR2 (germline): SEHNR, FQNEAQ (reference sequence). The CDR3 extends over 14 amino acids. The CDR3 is CASTPRTGRETQYF. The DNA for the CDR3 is TGTGCCAGCACCCCGCGGACAGGGAGAGAGACCCAGTACTTC.

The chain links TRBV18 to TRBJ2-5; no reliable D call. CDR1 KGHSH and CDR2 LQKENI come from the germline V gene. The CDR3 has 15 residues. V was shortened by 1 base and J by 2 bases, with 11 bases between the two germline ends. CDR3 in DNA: TGTGCCAGCTCACCACTGAGAGCGTCACAAGAGACCCAGTACTTC. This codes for CASSPLRASQETQYF.